This T cell receptor (beta chain) was profiled in a study of Graves' ophthalmopathy and Graves' hyperthyroidism. This clonotype occurred many times. Its specificity is not known. Whole-study findings and limits: Clonotypes were expanded in thyroid at above 0.001 frequency, and most also appeared in blood. Prediction of ophthalmopathy progression reached roughly 68% sensitivity and 72% to 75% specificity.

In germline, CDR1 is PRHDT, CDR2 FYEKMQ (reference sequence). The CDR3 is made up of 14 amino acids. V trimming: 3 bases; J trimming: 4 bases; junction bases outside the gene matches: 5. The TCR beta CDR3 regions underwent amplification from RNA transcripts. First-round RT-PCR with HTBI primers preceded a second-round multiplex PCR. TCRdb processed the multiplex PCR reads anew with MiXCR; each CDR3 protein has one entry. The sample yields about 340,000 distinct CDR3 sequences, around a sixth seen once. Other autoimmune diseases, uncontrolled infections, pregnancy or lactation excluded patients from enrollment. Out of around 9.5 ml of fresh peripheral blood, PBMCs were obtained.

V gene TRBV13 combines with J gene TRBJ1-2; 7 bases map to TRBD1. What was sequenced was peripheral blood. This TCR was recovered from an adult man with Graves' ophthalmopathy. This CDR3 reads CASSLGQTFYGYTF. CDR3 nucleotide sequence: TGTGCCAGCAGCTTGGGACAGACCTTCTATGGCTACACCTTC.